What follows describes a single TCR beta chain. The target antigen is unknown. The data originate from a study of CD8+CD57+ T cells in acquired aplastic anemia. Findings and limits, study-wide: Patients and controls shared some 29 CD8+ CDR3 sequences, which appeared highly expressed in patients and within their immunodominant clones.

Patients included in sequencing had previously demonstrated CD8+CD57+ cell expansion by flow cytometry. The template for TCR beta VDJ and CDR3 sequence profiling was genomic DNA. From the reads, TCRdb called clonotypes with MiXCR, one entry per CDR3 protein. The data hold some 170,000 distinct CDR3 sequences, with roughly three fifths observed a single time. Germline values: CDR1 SNHLY, CDR2 FYNNEI. CDR3 length equals 12 residues. V was cut by 5 bases and J by 13 bases, with 12 bases left in between. Material: sorted CD4+, CD8+, or CD8+CD57+ T cells (not recorded which) from PBMCs. This clonotype was obtained from a human donor with aplastic anemia. The chain is built from TRBV2 and TRBJ1-6; no firm D call. The CDR3 coding sequence is TGTGCCAGCAGTTTGAATAGTGTCCCCCTCCACTTT. Protein product: CASSLNSVPLHF. The variable domain in full, completed from reference TRBV2 and TRBJ1-6, reads EPEVTQTPSHQVTQMGQEVILRCVPISNHLYFYWYRQILGQKVEFLVSFYNNEISEKSEIFDDQFSVERPDGSNFTLKIRSTKLEDSAMYFCASSLNSVPLHFGNGTRLTVT.